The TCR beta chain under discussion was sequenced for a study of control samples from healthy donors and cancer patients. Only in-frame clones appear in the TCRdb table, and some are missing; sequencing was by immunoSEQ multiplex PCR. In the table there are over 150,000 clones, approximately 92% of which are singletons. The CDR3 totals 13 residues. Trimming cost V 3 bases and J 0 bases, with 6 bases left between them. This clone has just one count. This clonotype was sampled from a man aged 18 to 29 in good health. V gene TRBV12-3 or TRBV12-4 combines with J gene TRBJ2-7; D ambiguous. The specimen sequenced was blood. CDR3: CASSFHSSYEQYF. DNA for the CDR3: TGTGCCAGCAGTTTCCACAGCTCCTACGAGCAGTACTTC.